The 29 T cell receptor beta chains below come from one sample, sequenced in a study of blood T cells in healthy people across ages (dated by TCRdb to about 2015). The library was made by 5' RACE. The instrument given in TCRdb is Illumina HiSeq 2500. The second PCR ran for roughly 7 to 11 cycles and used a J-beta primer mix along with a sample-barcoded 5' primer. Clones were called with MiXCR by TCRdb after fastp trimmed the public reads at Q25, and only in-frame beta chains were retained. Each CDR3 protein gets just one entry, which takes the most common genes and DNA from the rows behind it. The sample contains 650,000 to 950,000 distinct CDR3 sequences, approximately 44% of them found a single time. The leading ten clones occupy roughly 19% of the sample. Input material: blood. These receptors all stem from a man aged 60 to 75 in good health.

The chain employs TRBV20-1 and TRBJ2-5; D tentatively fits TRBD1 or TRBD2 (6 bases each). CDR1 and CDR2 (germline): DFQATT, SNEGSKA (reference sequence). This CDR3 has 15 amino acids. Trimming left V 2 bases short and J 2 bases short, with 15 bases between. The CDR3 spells CSARPHREVQETQYF. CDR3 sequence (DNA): TGCAGTGCTAGACCTCACAGGGAGGTTCAAGAGACCCAGTACTTC.

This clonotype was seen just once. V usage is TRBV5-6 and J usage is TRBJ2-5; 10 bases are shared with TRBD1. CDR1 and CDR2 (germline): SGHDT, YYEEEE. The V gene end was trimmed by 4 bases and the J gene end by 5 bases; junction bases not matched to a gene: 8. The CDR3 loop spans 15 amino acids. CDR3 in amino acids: CASSPGQGYGETQYF. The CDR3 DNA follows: TGTGCCAGCAGCCCGGGACAGGGGTACGGCGAGACCCAGTACTTC.

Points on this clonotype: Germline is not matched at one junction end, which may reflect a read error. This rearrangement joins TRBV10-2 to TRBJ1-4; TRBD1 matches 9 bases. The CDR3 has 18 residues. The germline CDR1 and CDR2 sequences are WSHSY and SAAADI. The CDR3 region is CASSGSPGQGPVGEKLFF. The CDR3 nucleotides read TGCGCCAGCAGTGGTTCCCCGGGACAGGGTCCTGTGGGAGAAAAGCTGTTTTTT.

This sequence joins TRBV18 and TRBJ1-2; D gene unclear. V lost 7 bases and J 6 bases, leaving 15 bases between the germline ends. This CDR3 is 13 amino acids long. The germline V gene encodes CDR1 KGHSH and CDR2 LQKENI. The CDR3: CASFVGIFDGYTF. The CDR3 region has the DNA TGTGCCAGCTTTGTAGGGATTTTCGATGGCTACACCTTC. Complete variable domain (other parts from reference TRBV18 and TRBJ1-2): NAGVMQNPRHLVRRRGQEARLRCSPMKGHSHVYWYRQLPEEGLKFMVYLQKENIIDESGMPKERFSAEFPKEGPSILRIQQVVRGDSAAYFCASFVGIFDGYTFGSGTRLTVV.

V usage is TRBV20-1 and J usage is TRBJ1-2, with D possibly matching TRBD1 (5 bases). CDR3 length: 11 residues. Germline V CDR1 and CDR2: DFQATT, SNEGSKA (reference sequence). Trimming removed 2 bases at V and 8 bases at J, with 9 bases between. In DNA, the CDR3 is TGCAGTGCTAGATACGGGGACGGCTACACCTTC. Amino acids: CSARYGDGYTF.

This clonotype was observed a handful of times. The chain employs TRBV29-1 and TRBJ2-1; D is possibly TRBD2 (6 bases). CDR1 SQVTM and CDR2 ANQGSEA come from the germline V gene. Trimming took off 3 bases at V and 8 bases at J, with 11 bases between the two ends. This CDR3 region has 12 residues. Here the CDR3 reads CSVEEGADEQFF. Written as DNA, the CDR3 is TGCAGCGTTGAGGAGGGCGCGGATGAGCAGTTCTTC.

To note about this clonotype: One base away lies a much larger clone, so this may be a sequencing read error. CDR3 in amino acids: CSAREEAGGWQPQHF. The CDR3 DNA reads as TGCAGTGCTAGAGAAGAGGCAGGGGGGTGGCAGCCCCAGCATTTT. The chain couples TRBV20-1 to TRBJ1-5; 7 bases map to TRBD1. The ends lost 0 bases at V and 7 bases at J; junction bases unmatched: 9. The CDR3 runs 15 residues. Per the germline V gene, CDR1 is DFQATT and CDR2 is SNEGSKA (reference sequence).

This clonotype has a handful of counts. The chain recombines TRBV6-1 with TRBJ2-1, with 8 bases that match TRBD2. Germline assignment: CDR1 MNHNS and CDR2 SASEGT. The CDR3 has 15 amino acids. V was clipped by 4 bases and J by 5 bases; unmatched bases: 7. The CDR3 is CASSGAGASDNEQFF. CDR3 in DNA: TGTGCCAGCAGTGGAGCGGGGGCGAGCGACAATGAGCAGTTCTTC.

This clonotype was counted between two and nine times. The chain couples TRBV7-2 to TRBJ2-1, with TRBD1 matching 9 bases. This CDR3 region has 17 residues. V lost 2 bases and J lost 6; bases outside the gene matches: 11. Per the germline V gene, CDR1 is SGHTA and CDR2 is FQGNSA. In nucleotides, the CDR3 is TGTGCCAGCAGCTTATTAGTACCCGGGACAGGGAGCAATGAGCAGTTCTTC. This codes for CASSLLVPGTGSNEQFF.

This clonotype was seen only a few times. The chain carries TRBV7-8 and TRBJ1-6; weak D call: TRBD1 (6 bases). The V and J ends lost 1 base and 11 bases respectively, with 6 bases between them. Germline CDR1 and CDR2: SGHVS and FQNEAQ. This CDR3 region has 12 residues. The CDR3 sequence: CASSLGTAPLHF. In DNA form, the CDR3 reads TGTGCCAGCAGCTTAGGGACAGCACCCCTCCACTTT.

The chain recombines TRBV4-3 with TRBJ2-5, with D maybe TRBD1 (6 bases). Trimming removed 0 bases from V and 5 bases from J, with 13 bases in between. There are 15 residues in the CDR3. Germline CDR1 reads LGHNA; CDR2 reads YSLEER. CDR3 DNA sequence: TGCGCCAGCAGCCAAGATCTGGGGGCCCCGGAGACCCAGTACTTC. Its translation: CASSQDLGAPETQYF.

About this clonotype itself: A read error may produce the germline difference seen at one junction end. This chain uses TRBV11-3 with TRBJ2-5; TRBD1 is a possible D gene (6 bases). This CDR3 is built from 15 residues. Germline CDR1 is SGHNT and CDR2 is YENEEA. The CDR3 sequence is CASSIRTDNQGTQYF. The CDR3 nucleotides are TGTGCCAGCAGCATCCGGACAGACAACCAAGGGACCCAGTACTTC.

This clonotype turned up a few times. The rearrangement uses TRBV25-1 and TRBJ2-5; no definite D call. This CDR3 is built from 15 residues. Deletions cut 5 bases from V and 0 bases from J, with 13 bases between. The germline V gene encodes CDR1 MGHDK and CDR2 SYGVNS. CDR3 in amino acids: CASSSNRLYQETQYF. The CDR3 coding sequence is TGTGCCAGCAGTTCAAACAGATTGTACCAAGAGACCCAGTACTTC.

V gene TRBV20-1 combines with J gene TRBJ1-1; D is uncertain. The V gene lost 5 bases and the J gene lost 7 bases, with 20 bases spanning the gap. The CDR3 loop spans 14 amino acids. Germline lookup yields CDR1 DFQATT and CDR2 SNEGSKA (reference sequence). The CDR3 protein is CSAGARLPGFEAFF. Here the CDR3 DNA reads TGCAGTGCTGGAGCCCGCCTCCCCGGGTTTGAAGCTTTCTTT.

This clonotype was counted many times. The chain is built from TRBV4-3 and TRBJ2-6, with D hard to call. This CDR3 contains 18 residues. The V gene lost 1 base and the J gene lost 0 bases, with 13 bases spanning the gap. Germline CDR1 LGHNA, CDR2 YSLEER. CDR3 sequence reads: CASSQGLFASSGANVLTF. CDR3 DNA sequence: TGCGCCAGCAGCCAAGGCCTATTCGCTAGCTCTGGGGCCAACGTCCTGACTTTC.

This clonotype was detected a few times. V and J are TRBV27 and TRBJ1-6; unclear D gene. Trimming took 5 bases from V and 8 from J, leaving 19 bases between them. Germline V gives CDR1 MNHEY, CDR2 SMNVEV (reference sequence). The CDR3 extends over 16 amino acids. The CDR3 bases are TGTGCCAGCAGTCCGCAGACAAGCCACGTGGATTCACCCCTCCACTTT. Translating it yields CASSPQTSHVDSPLHF.

The DNA of the CDR3 is TGTGCCAGTAATCCCACGGGACCGAACTATGGCTACACCTTC. It yields the protein CASNPTGPNYGYTF. V and J are TRBV19 and TRBJ1-2; D might be TRBD1 (5 bases). Trimming shortened V by 7 bases and J by 2 bases, and 14 bases separated the two germline ends. This CDR3 comprises 14 residues. Germline assignment: CDR1 LNHDA and CDR2 SQIVND (reference sequence).

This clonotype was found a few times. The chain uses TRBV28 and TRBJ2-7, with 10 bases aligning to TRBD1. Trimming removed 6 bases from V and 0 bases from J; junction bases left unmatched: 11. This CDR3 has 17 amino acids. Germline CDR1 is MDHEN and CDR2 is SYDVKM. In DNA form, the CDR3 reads TGTGCCAGCAGACCGACAGGGGGCCTCGTTTCCTCCTACGAGCAGTACTTC. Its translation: CASRPTGGLVSSYEQYF.

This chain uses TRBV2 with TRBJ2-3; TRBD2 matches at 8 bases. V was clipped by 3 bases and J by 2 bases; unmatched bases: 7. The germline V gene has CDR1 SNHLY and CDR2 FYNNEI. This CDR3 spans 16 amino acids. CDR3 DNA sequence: TGTGCCAGCAGTGACCGAGCGGGGGCCTACACAGATACGCAGTATTTT. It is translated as CASSDRAGAYTDTQYF.

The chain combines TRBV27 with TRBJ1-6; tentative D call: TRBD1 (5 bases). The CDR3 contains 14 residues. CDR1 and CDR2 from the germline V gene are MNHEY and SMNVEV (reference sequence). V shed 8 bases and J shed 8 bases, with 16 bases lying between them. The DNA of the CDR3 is TGTGCCAGCCGAAAAGACAGTCAGTATTCACCCCTCCACTTT. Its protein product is CASRKDSQYSPLHF.

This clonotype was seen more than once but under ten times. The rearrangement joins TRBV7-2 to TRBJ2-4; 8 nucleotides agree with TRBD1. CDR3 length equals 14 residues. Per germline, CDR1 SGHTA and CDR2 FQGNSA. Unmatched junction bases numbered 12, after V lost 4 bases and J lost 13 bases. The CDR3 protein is CASSSRDRPGEQYF. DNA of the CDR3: TGTGCCAGCAGCTCCCGGGACAGGCCTGGAGAGCAGTACTTC.

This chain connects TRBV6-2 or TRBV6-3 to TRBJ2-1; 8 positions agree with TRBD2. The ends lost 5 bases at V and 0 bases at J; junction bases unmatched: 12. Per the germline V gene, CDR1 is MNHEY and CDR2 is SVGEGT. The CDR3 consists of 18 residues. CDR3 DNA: TGTGCCAGCAGTACCGGACTAGCCGGGTCTAGCTCCTACAATGAGCAGTTCTTC. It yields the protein CASSTGLAGSSSYNEQFF.

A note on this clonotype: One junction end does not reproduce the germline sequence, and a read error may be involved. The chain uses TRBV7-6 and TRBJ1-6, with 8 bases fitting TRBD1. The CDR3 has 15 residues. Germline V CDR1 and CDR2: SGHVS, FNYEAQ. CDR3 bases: TGTGCCAGCAGCTCAAGACAGGGGAATAATTCACCCCCCCACTTT. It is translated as CASSSRQGNNSPPHF.

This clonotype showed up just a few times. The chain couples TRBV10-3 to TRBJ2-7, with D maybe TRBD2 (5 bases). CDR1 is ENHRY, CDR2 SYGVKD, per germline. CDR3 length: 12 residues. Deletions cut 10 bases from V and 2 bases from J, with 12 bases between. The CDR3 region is CASRGKPYEQYF. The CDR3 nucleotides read TGTGCCAGTCGAGGGAAACCCTACGAGCAGTACTTC.

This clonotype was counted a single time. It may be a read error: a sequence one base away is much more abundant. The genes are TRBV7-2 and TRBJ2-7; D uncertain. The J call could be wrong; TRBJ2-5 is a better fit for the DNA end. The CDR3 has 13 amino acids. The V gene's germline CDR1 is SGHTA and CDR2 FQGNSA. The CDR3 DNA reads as TGTGCCAGCAGCTTAGCCCTAGGGAAGACCCAGTACTTC. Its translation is CASSLALGKTQYF.

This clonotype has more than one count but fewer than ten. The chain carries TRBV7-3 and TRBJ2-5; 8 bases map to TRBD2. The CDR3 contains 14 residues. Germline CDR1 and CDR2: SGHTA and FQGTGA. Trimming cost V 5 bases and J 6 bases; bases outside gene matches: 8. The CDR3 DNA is TGTGCCAGCAGCCCCAGCGGGGGTGGAAAGACCCAGTACTTC. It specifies CASSPSGGGKTQYF. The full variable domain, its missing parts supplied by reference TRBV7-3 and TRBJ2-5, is GAGVSQTPSNKVTEKGKYVELRCDPISGHTALYWYRQSLGQGPEFLIYFQGTGAADDSGLPNDRFFAVRPEGSVSTLKIQRTERGDSAVYLCASSPSGGGKTQYFGPGTRLLVL.

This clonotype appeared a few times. CDR3 bases: TGCGCCAGCAGCCCAGGACAGACAGGGAGAGAGGGTGGCTACACCTTC. This gives the protein CASSPGQTGREGGYTF. The chain is built from TRBV4-3 and TRBJ1-2; TRBD1 matches 7 bases. The J segment lost 7 bases and the V segment lost 4 bases, leaving 15 bases of the junction unmatched. Germline loops: CDR1 LGHNA, CDR2 YSLEER. CDR3 length: 16 residues.

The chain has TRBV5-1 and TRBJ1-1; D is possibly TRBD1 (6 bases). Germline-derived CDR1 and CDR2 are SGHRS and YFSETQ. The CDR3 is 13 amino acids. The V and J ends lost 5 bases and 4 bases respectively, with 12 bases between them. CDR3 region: CASRTGNLTEAFF. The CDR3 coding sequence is TGCGCCAGCAGGACAGGCAACCTCACTGAAGCTTTCTTT. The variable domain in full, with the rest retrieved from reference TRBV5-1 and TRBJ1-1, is KAGVTQTPRYLIKTRGQQVTLSCSPISGHRSVSWYQQTPGQGLQFLFEYFSETQRNKGNFPGRFSGRQFSNSRSEMNVSTLELGDSALYLCASRTGNLTEAFFGQGTRLTVV.

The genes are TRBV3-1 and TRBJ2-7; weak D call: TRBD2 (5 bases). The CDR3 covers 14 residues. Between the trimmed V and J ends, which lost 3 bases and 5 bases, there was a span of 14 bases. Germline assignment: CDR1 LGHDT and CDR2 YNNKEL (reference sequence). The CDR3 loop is CASSHVGSANEQYF. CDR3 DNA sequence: TGTGCCAGCAGCCACGTTGGGAGCGCCAACGAGCAGTACTTC.